This passage covers 30 T cell receptor beta chains from one sample sequenced in a study of blood T cell repertoires in COVID-19. Clones were read by immunoSEQ multiplex PCR, and TCRdb kept only the in-frame ones, dropping some. The sample has some 220,000 clones; approximately 80% are singletons. The sequencing input was PBMCs or T cells enriched from blood (not recorded which). All receptors derive from a woman between 35 and 50 years old with acute COVID-19.

This chain links TRBV5-3 with TRBJ1-4; a weak D match, TRBD1 (6 bases). TRBV5-3 is placed among ORFs of uncertain function. Trimming pared 2 bases from V and 6 bases from J, leaving 11 bases between. The CDR3 sequence is 14 residues long. This chain's CDR3 is CARSFRGYYEKLFF. Here the CDR3 DNA reads TGTGCCAGAAGCTTTAGGGGGTACTATGAAAAACTGTTTTTT.

This chain connects TRBV28 to TRBJ2-1, with 7 bases aligning to TRBD2. In germline, CDR1 is MDHEN, CDR2 SYDVKM. V gave up 4 bases and J gave up 5 bases; unmatched junction bases: 8. The CDR3 is made up of 15 amino acids. CDR3 amino acids: CASSSLAGRDNEQFF. The CDR3 DNA reads as TGTGCCAGCAGTTCCTTAGCGGGTCGCGACAATGAGCAGTTCTTC.

This clone came up a few times. The J gene is TRBJ1-2, the V gene TRBV19; 10 positions agree with TRBD1. Germline CDR1 LNHDA, CDR2 SQIVND (reference sequence). CDR3 length equals 15 residues. J gave up 6 bases and V 9 bases, and 13 bases lay outside the gene matches. CDR3: CASLSDRGRSNGYTF. The CDR3 DNA sequence: TGTGCCAGCCTCTCGGACAGGGGGAGGTCTAATGGCTACACCTTC.

The gene calls are TRBV4-2 and TRBJ1-5; D call uncertain. CDR3 length: 14 residues. The V end lost 6 bases, the J end lost 6 bases, and 15 bases lay between the germline ends. The germline CDR1 and CDR2 sequences are LGHNA and YNFKEQ. In DNA form, the CDR3 reads TGTGCCAGCAGTGGAGGGATGGTGGGTCAGCCCCAGCATTTT. It specifies CASSGGMVGQPQHF.

This clone has just one count. The CDR3 nucleotides are TGTGCCATCAGCTCTTCCGGACAGGGTAACTATGGCTACACCTTC. It is translated as CAISSSGQGNYGYTF. J is TRBJ1-2 and V is TRBV10-3, with TRBD1 identical over 8 bases. Germline CDR1 is ENHRY and CDR2 is SYGVKD. The V and J ends lost 6 bases and 1 base, in that order; junction bases with no gene match: 7. There are 15 residues in the CDR3.

V is TRBV29-1 and J is TRBJ2-7; D remains unclear. Trimming stripped 6 bases from V and 5 bases from J, with 17 bases between. Germline V CDR1 and CDR2: SQVTM, ANQGSEA. The CDR3 is 13 residues long. CDR3 in amino acids: CSVSSGTRDEQYF. CDR3 in DNA: TGCAGCGTCTCTTCAGGAACCCGAGACGAGCAGTACTTC.

This chain uses TRBV5-1 with TRBJ2-7; D gene unclear. This CDR3 has 13 residues. Trimming stripped 0 bases from V and 0 bases from J, with 4 bases between. Germline CDR1 and CDR2: SGHRS and YFSETQ. The CDR3 DNA reads TGCGCCAGCAGCTTGGACAACTCCTACGAGCAGTACTTC. Residues: CASSLDNSYEQYF.

The genes are TRBV3-1 (or the pseudogene TRBV3-2) and TRBJ2-6, with 10 nucleotides matching TRBD2. CDR3 length: 19 amino acids. The germline V gene encodes CDR1 LGHDT and CDR2 YNNKEL (reference sequence). V shed 4 bases, J shed 0 bases, and the junction held 9 bases outside the gene matches. The CDR3 loop is CASSPRVAGGSSGANVLTF. The CDR3 nucleotides read TGTGCCAGCAGCCCCAGGGTAGCGGGAGGTAGCTCTGGGGCCAACGTCCTGACTTTC.

The rearrangement uses TRBV7-2 and TRBJ1-5; D is unclear. The germline V gene encodes CDR1 SGHTA and CDR2 FQGNSA. The CDR3 runs 12 residues. Trimming left V 4 bases short and J 3 bases short, with 4 bases between. The DNA for the CDR3 is TGTGCCAGCAGCTACTACAATCAGCCCCAGCATTTT. It encodes CASSYYNQPQHF.

In its sample, this clone was seen once. The chain recombines TRBV19 with TRBJ1-1; 9 bases map to TRBD1. The CDR3 runs 16 residues. Germline V gene lookup returns CDR1 LNHDA and CDR2 SQIVND (reference sequence). The junction had 10 bases not matched to a gene; V was cut back by 3 bases and J by 5 bases. This chain's CDR3 is CASSIQPGQGRTEAFF. CDR3 DNA: TGTGCCAGTAGTATCCAGCCGGGACAGGGAAGAACTGAAGCTTTCTTT. The full variable domain, in which reference TRBV19 and TRBJ1-1 provide the parts outside the CDR3, is DGGITQSPKYLFRKEGQNVTLSCEQNLNHDAMYWYRQDPGQGLRLIYYSQIVNDFQKGDIAEGYSVSREKKESFPLTVTSAQKNPTAFYLCASSIQPGQGRTEAFFGQGTRLTVV.

The CDR3 here is CASSPPNRPSEAFF. CDR3 coding DNA: TGTGCCAGCTCACCACCGAACAGGCCTTCTGAAGCTTTCTTT. The chain employs TRBV18 and TRBJ1-1; D is possibly TRBD1 (5 bases). Trimming pared 0 bases from V and 6 bases from J, leaving 11 bases between. The CDR3 loop spans 14 amino acids. CDR1 is KGHSH and CDR2 is LQKENI in the germline V gene.

The chain carries TRBV7-9 and TRBJ1-4; 7 bases are shared with TRBD1. J lost 7 bases, V lost 2 bases, and 10 bases had no gene match. The CDR3 extends over 16 amino acids. Germline values: CDR1 SEHNR, CDR2 FQNEAQ (reference sequence). CDR3 in DNA: TGTGCCAGCAGCTTACCTGGACAGGCTATGAGTGAAAAACTGTTTTTT. The encoded protein is CASSLPGQAMSEKLFF.

The V and J genes are TRBV30 and TRBJ2-3, with D possibly matching TRBD2 (6 bases). CDR1 GTSNPN and CDR2 SVGIG come from the germline V gene (reference sequence). The V end lost 0 bases, the J end lost 0 bases, and 10 bases lay between the germline ends. CDR3 size: 15 residues. The DNA of the CDR3 is TGTGCCTGGAGTGTACGGGGGTCCAGCACAGATACGCAGTATTTT. Protein product: CAWSVRGSSTDTQYF.

This chain uses TRBV19 with TRBJ2-5; 8 nucleotides align to TRBD2. This CDR3 comprises 13 residues. Losses at the gene ends were 1 base for V and 7 bases for J; bases not matched to a gene: 2. CDR1 and CDR2 from the germline V gene are LNHDA and SQIVND (reference sequence). The CDR3 loop is CASSIVAGRTQYF. DNA for the CDR3: TGTGCCAGTAGTATAGTAGCGGGGAGGACCCAGTACTTC. The whole variable domain, remainder taken from reference TRBV19 and TRBJ2-5, is DGGITQSPKYLFRKEGQNVTLSCEQNLNHDAMYWYRQDPGQGLRLIYYSQIVNDFQKGDIAEGYSVSREKKESFPLTVTSAQKNPTAFYLCASSIVAGRTQYFGPGTRLLVL.

The chain has TRBV11-2 and TRBJ2-2; D may be TRBD2 (6 bases). The germline V gene has CDR1 SGHAT and CDR2 FQNNGV. The CDR3 sequence is 15 residues long. Trimming took 5 bases from V and 6 from J, leaving 16 bases between them. The CDR3 sequence is CASSPATRLAGELFF. The CDR3 DNA reads TGTGCCAGCAGCCCCGCGACTAGGTTGGCCGGGGAGCTGTTTTTT.

The table lists this clone with a count of one. The CDR3 DNA reads TGTGCCAGCTGGGCGGGATCTGGAAACACCATATATTTT. Translation: CASWAGSGNTIYF. The chain recombines TRBV2 with TRBJ1-3, with no clear D. Germline CDR1 is SNHLY and CDR2 is FYNNEI. Trimming left V 8 bases short and J 1 base short, with 9 bases between. CDR3 length: 13 amino acids.

The gene calls are TRBV5-4 and TRBJ1-6; D might be TRBD1 (6 bases). Germline values: CDR1 SGHNT, CDR2 YYREEE (reference sequence). The V end lost 4 bases, the J end lost 10 bases, and 18 bases lay between the germline ends. The length of the CDR3 is 15 residues. The CDR3 DNA reads as TGTGCCAGCAGCCGGGACCTGCAGGGGTACTCACCCCTCCACTTT. Translated: CASSRDLQGYSPLHF.

The V call is TRBV10-3, the J call TRBJ2-1; TRBD2 matches at 8 bases. The CDR3 has 14 amino acids. CDR1 and CDR2 from the germline V gene are ENHRY and SYGVKD. Unmatched junction bases numbered 5, after V lost 3 bases and J lost 7 bases. CDR3 nucleotides: TGTGCCATCAGTGAAGGGACTAGGATAAATGAGCAGTTCTTC. Amino acids: CAISEGTRINEQFF.

The chain links TRBV5-3 to TRBJ2-5, with D perhaps TRBD2 (6 bases). TRBV5-3 is annotated as an ORF whose role is uncertain. This CDR3 spans 15 amino acids. Trimming removed 4 bases at V and 4 bases at J, with 17 bases between. The CDR3 reads CARSRGSVRGETQYF. The CDR3 nucleotides are TGTGCCAGAAGCCGGGGGTCGGTTCGAGGAGAGACCCAGTACTTC.

This rearrangement joins TRBV9 to TRBJ1-1, with TRBD1 identical over 8 bases. J was trimmed by 1 base and V by 3 bases; bases with no gene match: 2. The CDR3 has 14 amino acids. Germline loops: CDR1 SGDLS, CDR2 YYNGEE. CDR3 loop: CASSGGTGNTEAFF. CDR3 sequence (DNA): TGTGCCAGCAGCGGGGGGACAGGGAACACTGAAGCTTTCTTT.

The chain is built from TRBV7-2 and TRBJ2-2, with D possibly matching TRBD1 (6 bases). The germline gives CDR1 SGHTA, CDR2 FQGNSA. The CDR3 contains 13 residues. The ends were cut back, 5 bases at V and 4 bases at J, with 8 bases in the middle. The CDR3 reads CASSTGFTGELFF. The CDR3, as DNA: TGTGCCAGCAGCACAGGGTTCACCGGGGAGCTGTTTTTT.

The chain couples TRBV18 to TRBJ2-7, with D possibly matching TRBD1 (6 bases). Trimming shortened V by 0 bases and J by 3 bases, and 18 bases separated the two germline ends. There are 17 residues in the CDR3. Germline V CDR1 and CDR2: KGHSH, LQKENI. Here the CDR3 reads CASSPPFSSGDHYEQYF. CDR3 DNA: TGTGCCAGCTCACCACCGTTTTCGTCAGGGGACCACTACGAGCAGTACTTC.

The chain is built from TRBV9 and TRBJ1-2, with D hard to call. V lost 4 bases and J 6 bases, leaving 22 bases between the germline ends. Germline CDR1 SGDLS, CDR2 YYNGEE. The CDR3 is 16 amino acids. The chain's CDR3 is CASSPSRESRQDGYTF. CDR3 DNA sequence: TGTGCCAGCAGCCCATCGAGGGAGAGCAGGCAGGATGGCTACACCTTC.

The chain couples TRBV25-1 to TRBJ2-1; D is possibly TRBD2 (5 bases). V was shortened by 10 bases and J by 12 bases, with 16 bases between the two germline ends. Germline CDR1 MGHDK, CDR2 SYGVNS. The CDR3 contains 11 residues. The CDR3 coding sequence is TGTGCCACTCGGGGTTCCGGCCCGCAGTTCTTC. This codes for CATRGSGPQFF.

The CDR3 sequence is CAIPQVEVFF. As DNA, the CDR3 is TGTGCCATCCCACAGGTAGAGGTTTTCTTT. The chain recombines TRBV2 with TRBJ1-1; a weak D match, TRBD1 (5 bases). Trimming took 10 bases from V and 13 from J, leaving 16 bases between them. The CDR3 has 10 residues. CDR1 and CDR2 from the germline V gene are SNHLY and FYNNEI.

V is TRBV28 and J is TRBJ1-6; D call uncertain. The germline CDR1 and CDR2 sequences are MDHEN and SYDVKM. The CDR3 has 13 residues. Trimming removed 3 bases at V and 8 bases at J, with 8 bases between. The DNA for the CDR3 is TGTGCCAGCAGTTTGAGGGCGCATTCACCCCTCCACTTT. It yields the protein CASSLRAHSPLHF.

About this clone itself: Mismatch with germline at one junction end may stem from a read error. V usage is TRBV6-2 or TRBV6-3 and J usage is TRBJ1-2; a possible D gene is TRBD1 (6 bases). Germline CDR1 MNHEY, CDR2 SVGEGT. The CDR3 runs 11 residues. CDR3 coding DNA: TGTGCCAGCAGTTACTACAGGGCGGCACGCTTC. It encodes CASSYYRAARF.

J is TRBJ1-6 and V is TRBV9, with a weak D call TRBD1 (5 bases). The CDR3 is made up of 15 amino acids. The germline gives CDR1 SGDLS, CDR2 YYNGEE. Between the trimmed V and J ends, which lost 3 bases and 5 bases, there was a span of 12 bases. CDR3 sequence: CASSAGTTDNSPLHF. The CDR3 DNA reads as TGTGCCAGCAGCGCCGGGACTACGGATAATTCACCCCTCCACTTT.

This clone has just a few counts. The chain uses TRBV2 and TRBJ1-6, with unresolved D. The CDR3 sequence is 16 residues long. Looked up from germline, CDR1 is SNHLY and CDR2 is FYNNEI. V dropped 3 bases and J dropped 3 bases, with 12 bases sitting between them. The CDR3 DNA is TGTGCCAGCAGTGACAGGACTTATCTCTATAATTCACCCCTCCACTTT. Translation gives CASSDRTYLYNSPLHF.

This chain uses TRBV9 with TRBJ2-1, with D maybe TRBD2 (6 bases). The V and J ends lost 0 bases and 9 bases respectively, with 13 bases between them. The germline CDR1 and CDR2 sequences are SGDLS and YYNGEE. The CDR3 is 14 amino acids. CDR3 in DNA: TGTGCCAGCAGCGTAGAAGGCCCGCGGGGTGAGCAGTTCTTC. This codes for CASSVEGPRGEQFF.